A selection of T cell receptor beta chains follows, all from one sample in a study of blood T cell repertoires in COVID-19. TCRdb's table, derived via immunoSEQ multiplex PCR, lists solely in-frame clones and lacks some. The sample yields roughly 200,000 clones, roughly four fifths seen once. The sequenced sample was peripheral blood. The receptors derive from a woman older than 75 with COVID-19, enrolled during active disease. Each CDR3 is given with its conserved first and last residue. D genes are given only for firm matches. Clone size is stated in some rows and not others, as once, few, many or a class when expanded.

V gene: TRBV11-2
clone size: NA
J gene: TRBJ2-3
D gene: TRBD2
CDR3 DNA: TGTGCCAGCAGCTCTAGTCCGGGGGGGCCTGGGAGTACGCAGTATTTT
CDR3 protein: CASSSSPGGPGSTQYF

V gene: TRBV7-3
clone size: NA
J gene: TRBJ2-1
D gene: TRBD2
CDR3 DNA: TGTGCCAGCAGCTTAGGACTAGCGGGAGGCAATGAGCAGTTCTTC
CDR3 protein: CASSLGLAGGNEQFF

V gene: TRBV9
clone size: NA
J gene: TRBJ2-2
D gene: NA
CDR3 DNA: TGTGCCAGCAGCGCCCTGAACACCGGGGAGCTGTTTTTT
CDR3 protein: CASSALNTGELFF

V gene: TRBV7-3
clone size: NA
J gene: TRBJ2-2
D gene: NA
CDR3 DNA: TGTGCCAGCAGCCCGGTGGGGGCCAACACCGGGGAGCTGTTTTTT
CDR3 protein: CASSPVGANTGELFF

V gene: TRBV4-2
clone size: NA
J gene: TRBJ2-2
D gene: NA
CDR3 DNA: TGTGCCAGCAGCCAAGGGTTGGGCTACACCGGGGAGCTGTTTTTT
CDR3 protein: CASSQGLGYTGELFF

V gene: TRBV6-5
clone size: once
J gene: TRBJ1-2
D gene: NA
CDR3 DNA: TGTGCCAGTTCCTCCGGGACAAACTATGGCTACACCTTC
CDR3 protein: CASSSGTNYGYTF

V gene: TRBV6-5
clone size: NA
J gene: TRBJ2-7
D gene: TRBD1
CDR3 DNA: TGTGCCAGCAGCTGGGACAGTCGGGACGAGCAGTACTTC
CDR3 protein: CASSWDSRDEQYF

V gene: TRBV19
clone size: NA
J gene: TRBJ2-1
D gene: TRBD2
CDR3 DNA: TGTGCCAGTAGTAGACTAGCGGGAGGGGTCTCTAATGAGCAGTTCTTC
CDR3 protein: CASSRLAGGVSNEQFF

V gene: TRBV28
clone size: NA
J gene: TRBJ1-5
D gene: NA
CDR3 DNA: TGTGCCAGCAGTTTATCGTACAGGGTTGGCAATCAGCCCCAGCATTTT
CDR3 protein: CASSLSYRVGNQPQHF

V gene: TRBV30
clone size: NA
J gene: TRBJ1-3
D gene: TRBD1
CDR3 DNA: TGTGCCACCTCGACAGGGGCCTCTGGAAACACCATATATTTT
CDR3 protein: CATSTGASGNTIYF

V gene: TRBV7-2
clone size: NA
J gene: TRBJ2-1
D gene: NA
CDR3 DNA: TGTGCCAGCAGCCCTGGGATACATGAGGGACTTGGAGTCTTC
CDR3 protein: CASSPGIHEGLGVF

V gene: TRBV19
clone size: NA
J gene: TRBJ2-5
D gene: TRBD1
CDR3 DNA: TGTGCCAGTAGCGGGACAGGGCTAGGGCGAGAGACCCAGTACTTC
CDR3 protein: CASSGTGLGRETQYF

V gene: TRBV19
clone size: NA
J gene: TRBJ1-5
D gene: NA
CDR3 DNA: TGTGCCAGTACTCCCGACGACAGAAGTCAGCCCCAGCATTTT
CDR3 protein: CASTPDDRSQPQHF

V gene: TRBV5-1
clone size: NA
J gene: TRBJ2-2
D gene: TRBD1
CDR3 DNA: TGCGCCAGCAGCGTTACACAGGGGGCTACCGGGGAGCTGTTTTTT
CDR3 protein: CASSVTQGATGELFF

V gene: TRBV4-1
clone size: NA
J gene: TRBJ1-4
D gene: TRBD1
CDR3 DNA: TGCGCCAGCAGCCGTTCCGGGACAGGGAATGAAAAACTGTTTTTT
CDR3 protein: CASSRSGTGNEKLFF

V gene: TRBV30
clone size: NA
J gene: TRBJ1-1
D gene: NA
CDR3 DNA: TGTGCCTGGAGTCCCTATGGCCCGGGGGCTTTCTTT
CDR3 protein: CAWSPYGPGAFF

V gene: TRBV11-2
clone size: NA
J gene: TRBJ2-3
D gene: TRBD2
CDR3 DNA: TGTGCCAGCACCTTAGCGGGAGGAGATACGCAGTATTTT
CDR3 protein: CASTLAGGDTQYF

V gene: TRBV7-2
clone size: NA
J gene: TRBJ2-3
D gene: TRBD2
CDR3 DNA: TGTGCCAGCAGCACCAGCGGGAGGACAGATACGCAGTATTTT
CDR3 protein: CASSTSGRTDTQYF

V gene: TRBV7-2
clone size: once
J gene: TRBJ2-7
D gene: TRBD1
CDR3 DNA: TGTGCCAGCAGCCAAACAGGGGAGTCACTCGAGCAGTACTTC
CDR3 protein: CASSQTGESLEQYF

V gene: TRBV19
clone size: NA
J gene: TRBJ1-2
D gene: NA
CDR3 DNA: TGTGCCAGCCAAGGGCTGGGGAGCTATGGCTACACCTTC
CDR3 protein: CASQGLGSYGYTF

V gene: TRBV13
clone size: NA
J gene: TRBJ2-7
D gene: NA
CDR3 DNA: TGTGCCAGCAGCCCGACTGTAAATCGCGAGCAGTACTTC
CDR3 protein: CASSPTVNREQYF

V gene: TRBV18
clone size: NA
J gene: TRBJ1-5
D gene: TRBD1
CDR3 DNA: TGTGCCAGCTCACCGACAGGGTATCAGCCCCAGCATTTT
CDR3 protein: CASSPTGYQPQHF

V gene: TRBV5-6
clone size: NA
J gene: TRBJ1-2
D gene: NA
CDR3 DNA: TGTGCCAGCAGCTTTTTCCGACAGGCGAACTATGGCTACACCTTC
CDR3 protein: CASSFFRQANYGYTF